This TCR beta chain is drawn from a study of blood T cell repertoires in COVID-19. At the level of the study: Spain, Italy and the United States supplied samples that represented acute and convalescent COVID-19.

Grouping used clinical history reported by participants in a survey and questionnaire. In the source study's methods: How many nucleated cells were present was estimated from reference gene primer amplification. TCRdb keeps only in-frame clones here, not all; method: immunoSEQ multiplex PCR. D and trimming come from the DNA, and the V and J calls and clone size come from that table. Among about 220,000 clones listed, approximately 88% were seen once. The sequence came from a woman aged 40-49 years with acute COVID-19. The source material was PBMCs or T cells enriched from blood (not recorded which).

The CDR3 here is CASRQGVYNTIYF. The CDR3 bases are TGTGCCAGTCGACAGGGGGTGTACAACACCATATATTTT. The chain employs TRBV19 and TRBJ1-3, with 9 bases matching TRBD1. The CDR3 has 13 amino acids. From germline, CDR1 is LNHDA and CDR2 SQIVND (reference sequence). The V and J ends lost 8 bases and 7 bases, in that order; junction bases with no gene match: 6.